This entry describes one TCR beta chain. The data stem from a study of blood T cell repertoires in COVID-19. At the level of the study: Spain, Italy and the United States supplied samples that represented acute and convalescent COVID-19. The cDNA or gDNA used as material had been derived from T cells, B-cell-depleted T cells, or PBMCs.

As originally analysed: The assay estimated nucleated cells by amplifying reference gene primers. Assay: immunoSEQ multiplex PCR; the TCRdb copy retains only in-frame clones and omits some. That table is the source of V, J and clone size, and D and trimming were worked out from the DNA. The data contain approximately 150,000 clones, about 87% of them singletons. V was clipped by 1 base and J by 9 bases; unmatched bases: 2. CDR3 size: 13 residues. CDR1 SGHTA and CDR2 FQGNSA come from the germline V gene. The TCR originated in a human donor in a cohort sampled during active COVID-19. The rearrangement links TRBV7-2 to TRBJ2-1, with 8 bases matching TRBD2. The sample was peripheral blood. CDR3 residues: CASSLGLAGEQFF. As DNA, the CDR3 is TGTGCCAGCAGCTTAGGGCTAGCGGGTGAGCAGTTCTTC. The full variable domain, rest sourced from reference TRBV7-2 and TRBJ2-1, is GAGVSQSPSNKVTEKGKDVELRCDPISGHTALYWYRQSLGQGLEFLIYFQGNSAPDKSGLPSDRFSAERTGGSVSTLTIQRTQQEDSAVYLCASSLGLAGEQFFGPGTRLTVL.